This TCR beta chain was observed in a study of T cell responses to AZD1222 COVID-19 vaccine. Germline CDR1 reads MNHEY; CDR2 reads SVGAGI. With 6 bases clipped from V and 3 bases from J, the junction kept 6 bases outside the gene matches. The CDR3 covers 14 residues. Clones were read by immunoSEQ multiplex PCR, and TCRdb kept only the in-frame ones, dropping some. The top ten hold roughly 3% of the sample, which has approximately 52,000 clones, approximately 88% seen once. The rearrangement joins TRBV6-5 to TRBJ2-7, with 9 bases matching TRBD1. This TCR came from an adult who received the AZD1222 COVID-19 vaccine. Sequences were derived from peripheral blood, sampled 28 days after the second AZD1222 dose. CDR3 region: CASSPTGGFYEQYF. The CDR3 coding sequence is TGTGCCAGCAGCCCGACAGGGGGGTTCTACGAGCAGTACTTC.